One and the same sample provided the 30 T cell receptor beta chains below, sequenced in a study of CD8 T cells in Susac syndrome. Roughly 0.45 to 1 ug RNA was reverse transcribed with random hexamers. Each CDR3 protein is one row after TCRdb ran MiXCR on the immunoSEQ multiplex PCR reads. The repertoire holds over 100,000 distinct CDR3 sequences, roughly 95% seen once, with 0.096% in the top ten. Sequenced sample: CD4+ T cells from PBMCs. The receptors derive from a human donor in good health.

The chain uses TRBV6-2 or TRBV6-3 and TRBJ1-2; D gene uncertain. This CDR3 region has 14 residues. Deletions cut 2 bases from V and 0 bases from J, with 7 bases between. Germline loops: CDR1 MNHEY, CDR2 SVGEGT. CDR3 nucleotides: TGTGCCAGCAGTTACGGGCTAACTAACTATGGCTACACCTTC. It codes for CASSYGLTNYGYTF.

This chain uses TRBV6-2 or TRBV6-3 with TRBJ1-2; 7 bases fit TRBD1. Germline CDR1 MNHEY, CDR2 SVGEGT. This CDR3 spans 14 amino acids. V was clipped by 4 bases and J by 10 bases; unmatched bases: 12. CDR3 DNA: TGTGCCAGCAGTTGGACAGGAGTTGGTAGCGTCTACACCTTC. It specifies CASSWTGVGSVYTF.

The chain recombines TRBV7-9 with TRBJ1-1; D unclear. V was clipped by 2 bases and J by 3 bases, with 10 bases between them. The germline V gene has CDR1 SEHNR and CDR2 FQNEAQ (reference sequence). CDR3 length equals 14 residues. CDR3 nucleotides: TGTGCCAGCAGCTTACAAACAGACGACACTGAAGCTTTCTTT. Translating gives CASSLQTDDTEAFF.

This chain uses TRBV12-3 or TRBV12-4 with TRBJ2-6; no clear D gene. This CDR3 region has 17 residues. The ends were cut back, 10 bases at V and 0 bases at J, with 19 bases in the middle. CDR3 sequence reads: CATNPKSRGSGANVLTF. Here the CDR3 DNA reads TGTGCCACCAACCCCAAGTCCCGAGGCTCTGGGGCCAACGTCCTGACTTTC.

The chain recombines TRBV30 with TRBJ1-5, with 9 bases that match TRBD1. Germline V lookup: CDR1 GTSNPN, CDR2 SVGIG (reference sequence). This CDR3 contains 14 residues. After removal of 5 bases from V and 4 bases from J, the junction contained 6 bases not matched to a gene. CDR3 protein: CAWGTGTGNQPQHF. CDR3 in DNA: TGTGCCTGGGGAACCGGGACAGGGAATCAGCCCCAGCATTTT.

This chain uses TRBV4-1 with TRBJ2-5; D call uncertain. The CDR3 spans 15 residues. V was cut by 0 bases and J by 5 bases, with 13 bases left in between. Germline CDR1 MGHRA, CDR2 YSYEKL. CDR3 amino acids: CASSQEEPPGETQYF. CDR3 nucleotide sequence: TGCGCCAGCAGCCAAGAGGAACCCCCCGGGGAGACCCAGTACTTC.

The rearrangement links TRBV2 to TRBJ2-6; D is undetermined. Trimming took off 6 bases at V and 4 bases at J, with 13 bases between the two ends. The CDR3 is made up of 15 amino acids. Germline-derived CDR1 and CDR2 are SNHLY and FYNNEI. The DNA for the CDR3 is TGTGCCAGCAGCCCCGAGCGTGGAGGGGCCAACGTCCTGACTTTC. Protein product: CASSPERGGANVLTF.

This clonotype was found once. J is TRBJ1-2 and V is TRBV29-1; TRBD1 matches at 8 bases. The CDR3 extends over 12 amino acids. V lost 5 bases to trimming and J lost 5 bases; unmatched junction nucleotides: 4. Per germline, CDR1 SQVTM and CDR2 ANQGSEA. The CDR3 protein is CSVWTGRYGYTF. CDR3 bases: TGCAGCGTTTGGACAGGGCGGTATGGCTACACCTTC.

The rearrangement uses TRBV20-1 and TRBJ2-7, with 10 bases aligning to TRBD2. The V and J ends lost 6 bases and 3 bases, in that order; junction bases with no gene match: 8. The CDR3 runs 14 residues. The germline CDR1 and CDR2 sequences are DFQATT and SNEGSKA (reference sequence). CDR3 nucleotides: TGCAGTGCCCTCGGACTAGCGGAACGCTACGAGCAGTACTTC. Amino acid sequence: CSALGLAERYEQYF.

This clonotype has only one observation. The V gene is TRBV7-9, the J gene TRBJ2-7, with TRBD2 as a possible D gene (5 bases). The CDR3 spans 16 residues. Germline CDR1 is SEHNR and CDR2 is FQNEAQ (reference sequence). The ends were cut back, 4 bases at V and 5 bases at J, with 21 bases in the middle. CDR3 sequence reads: CASSSRALGGGNEQYF. The CDR3 region has the DNA TGTGCCAGCAGCTCCCGGGCCCTTGGAGGTGGTAACGAGCAGTACTTC.

This sequence joins TRBV6-2 or TRBV6-3 and TRBJ1-1, with unresolved D. Germline V gives CDR1 MNHEY, CDR2 SVGEGT. This CDR3 region has 13 residues. V was trimmed by 2 bases and J by 4 bases, leaving 8 bases between them. Here the CDR3 reads CASSYAGVTEAFF. CDR3 DNA sequence: TGTGCCAGCAGTTACGCGGGAGTCACTGAAGCTTTCTTT.

This clonotype was observed a single time. The V gene is TRBV30, the J gene TRBJ1-5; unclear D gene. V was trimmed by 3 bases and J by 9 bases, leaving 12 bases between them. Germline values: CDR1 GTSNPN, CDR2 SVGIG (reference sequence). The CDR3 contains 12 residues. In DNA, the CDR3 is TGTGCCTGGAGAGGCCAACCTGGGCCCCAGCATTTT. Its translation is CAWRGQPGPQHF.

A single count supports this clonotype. The chain is built from TRBV6-1 and TRBJ1-6; 7 nucleotides align to TRBD1. V shed 6 bases and J 4 bases; nucleotides not matched to a gene: 9. This CDR3 contains 16 residues. Per the germline V gene, CDR1 is MNHNS and CDR2 is SASEGT. CDR3 protein: CASRARGTEYNSPLHF. DNA of the CDR3: TGTGCCAGCAGGGCCCGGGGGACAGAATATAATTCACCCCTCCACTTT.

This clonotype was seen only once. The genes are TRBV4-3 and TRBJ1-2, with D possibly TRBD1 on 5 matching bases. CDR1 and CDR2 (germline): LGHNA, YSLEER. V was shortened by 0 bases and J by 5 bases, with 19 bases between the two germline ends. The CDR3 is 17 residues long. The CDR3 sequence is CASSQDLRTQGSYGYTF. In DNA form, the CDR3 reads TGCGCCAGCAGCCAAGATTTACGGACCCAGGGCTCTTATGGCTACACCTTC.

The rearrangement uses TRBV29-1 and TRBJ2-5; 7 bases fit TRBD2. This CDR3 spans 12 amino acids. Per germline, CDR1 SQVTM and CDR2 ANQGSEA. Unmatched junction bases numbered 2, after V lost 4 bases and J lost 3 bases. CDR3 sequence: CSVGLAEETQYF. The CDR3 nucleotides read TGCAGCGTTGGCCTAGCGGAAGAGACCCAGTACTTC.

The V gene is TRBV5-1, the J gene TRBJ2-7, with 9 bases aligning to TRBD2. Germline CDR1 reads SGHRS; CDR2 reads YFSETQ. The CDR3 contains 17 residues. The V and J ends lost 0 bases and 0 bases, in that order; junction bases with no gene match: 7. The CDR3 loop reads CASSLGGLAFSSYEQYF. CDR3 bases: TGCGCCAGCAGCTTGGGAGGACTAGCGTTTAGCTCCTACGAGCAGTACTTC.

The chain is built from TRBV3-1 and TRBJ2-7; 11 bases fit TRBD1. CDR1 and CDR2 (germline): LGHDT, YNNKEL (reference sequence). The CDR3 runs 14 residues. Trimming removed 4 bases from V and 3 bases from J; junction bases left unmatched: 2. The CDR3 sequence: CASSRGTGGYEQYF. The CDR3 DNA reads as TGTGCCAGCAGCCGCGGGACAGGGGGCTACGAGCAGTACTTC.

This clonotype was detected only once. J is TRBJ1-2 and V is TRBV12-3 or TRBV12-4, with D unresolved. V was clipped by 1 base and J by 8 bases, with 11 bases between them. The CDR3 has 13 amino acids. CDR3 bases: TGTGCCAGCAGTTTAGATTTGGGCGGGGGCTACACCTTC. Protein: CASSLDLGGGYTF.

The chain joins TRBV12-3 or TRBV12-4 to TRBJ2-2, with a weak D call TRBD1 (5 bases). CDR3 size: 15 residues. Trimming removed 7 bases from V and 4 bases from J, with 16 bases in between. The CDR3 loop is CASTPDTPGTGELFF. CDR3 sequence (DNA): TGTGCCAGCACCCCGGACACCCCGGGCACCGGGGAGCTGTTTTTT.

This chain uses TRBV20-1 with TRBJ1-5; 9 nucleotides align to TRBD1. The CDR3 extends over 19 amino acids. Germline assignment: CDR1 DFQATT and CDR2 SNEGSKA (reference sequence). Trimming cost V 2 bases and J 0 bases; bases outside gene matches: 14. This chain's CDR3 is CSARSSRTGAKDSNQPQHF. In DNA form, the CDR3 reads TGCAGTGCTAGATCCTCAAGGACAGGGGCGAAGGATAGCAATCAGCCCCAGCATTTT.

The rearrangement uses TRBV15 and TRBJ2-3; 8 nucleotides match TRBD1. Germline lookup yields CDR1 LNHNV and CDR2 YYDKDF (reference sequence). There are 13 residues in the CDR3. V trimming: 4 bases; J trimming: 7 bases; junction bases outside the gene matches: 4. This CDR3 is CATSTDRGNTQYF. In nucleotides, the CDR3 is TGTGCCACCAGCACCGACAGGGGAAATACGCAGTATTTT.

This chain links TRBV18 with TRBJ1-1, with 9 positions matching TRBD1. The CDR3 consists of 15 residues. V was pared by 3 bases and J by 2 bases, with 4 bases of the junction left unmatched. Germline CDR1 is KGHSH and CDR2 is LQKENI. CDR3 in DNA: TGTGCCAGCTCACCGAACAGGGGGCCAAACACTGAAGCTTTCTTT. The encoded protein is CASSPNRGPNTEAFF.

The chain couples TRBV7-6 to TRBJ2-1; 11 positions match TRBD2. The V segment lost 3 bases and the J segment 7 bases; nucleotides outside the gene matches: 5. Per the germline V gene, CDR1 is SGHVS and CDR2 is FNYEAQ. The CDR3 covers 15 residues. The CDR3 nucleotides are TGTGCCAGCAGCTTTCTAGCGGGAGGTCGGAATGAGCAGTTCTTC. Its protein is CASSFLAGGRNEQFF.

This clonotype was seen once. The chain carries TRBV6-2 or TRBV6-3 and TRBJ1-1, with unresolved D. V lost 5 bases and J lost 3, with 10 bases in between. The CDR3 consists of 13 residues. Germline V gene lookup returns CDR1 MNHEY and CDR2 SVGEGT. DNA of the CDR3: TGTGCCAGCAGTAGACTCATGGACACTGAAGCTTTCTTT. This translates into CASSRLMDTEAFF.

This clonotype was seen just once. This sequence joins TRBV2 and TRBJ2-1; 11 nucleotides align to TRBD2. J lost 3 bases, V lost 5 bases, and 3 bases had no gene match. CDR1 is SNHLY, CDR2 FYNNEI, per germline. CDR3 size: 15 residues. The CDR3 DNA is TGTGCCAGCAGTTCCCTAGCGGGGGGCTACAATGAGCAGTTCTTC. Translating it yields CASSSLAGGYNEQFF.

The chain recombines TRBV3-1 with TRBJ2-7; 12 nucleotides align to TRBD1. CDR3 size: 15 residues. Losses at the gene ends were 2 bases for V and 5 bases for J; bases not matched to a gene: 4. The germline CDR1 and CDR2 sequences are LGHDT and YNNKEL (reference sequence). CDR3 region: CASSQRGTGGNEQYF. The CDR3 DNA follows: TGTGCCAGCAGCCAAAGGGGGACAGGGGGCAACGAGCAGTACTTC.

This clonotype was found once. The CDR3 region has the DNA TGTGCCAGTAGTATAGGGTCGGCTAGCGGGAGTCTAAATGAGCAGTTCTTC. Protein sequence: CASSIGSASGSLNEQFF. The chain combines TRBV19 with TRBJ2-1; 10 bases agree with TRBD2. Looked up from germline, CDR1 is LNHDA and CDR2 is SQIVND (reference sequence). CDR3 size: 17 residues. The V and J ends lost 1 base and 7 bases, in that order; junction bases with no gene match: 10.

The genes are TRBV12-3 or TRBV12-4 and TRBJ1-1; D is ambiguous. V was pared by 7 bases and J by 8 bases, with 11 bases between. The CDR3 length is 11 residues. The CDR3 loop is CASKESSEAFF. The CDR3 coding sequence is TGTGCCAGCAAAGAGAGCAGCGAAGCTTTCTTT.

This clonotype was detected a few times. The CDR3 loop reads CASSYAVGSGKQYF. CDR3 nucleotides: TGTGCCAGCAGTTACGCGGTTGGGTCTGGGAAGCAGTACTTC. The chain carries TRBV6-5 and TRBJ2-7; D unclear. Trimming shortened V by 2 bases and J by 8 bases, and 16 bases separated the two germline ends. CDR1 MNHEY and CDR2 SVGAGI come from the germline V gene. The CDR3 totals 14 residues.

The chain recombines TRBV5-1 with TRBJ1-2; D not resolved. This CDR3 is 14 amino acids long. The germline gives CDR1 SGHRS, CDR2 YFSETQ. V was pared by 3 bases and J by 8 bases, with 17 bases between. CDR3 DNA sequence: TGCGCCAGCAGCTCGATTGGTGACAAGTCGGGCTACACCTTC. Protein sequence: CASSSIGDKSGYTF.